The next 30 T cell receptor beta chains were all read from a single sample in a study of tumor-infiltrating lymphocytes in primary liver carcinoma. TCR beta cDNA was reverse-transcribed from about 550 ng of total RNA. The reaction used a constant-region primer and ProtoScript II reverse transcriptase. Investigators got TCR beta libraries out of three nested multiplex PCR rounds, done with slightly modified ARM-PCR. TRBV1-TRBV30 forward primers and a C-beta reverse primer were used in the first two PCR rounds, which each ran for nine to ten cycles. TCRdb re-derived calls from the multiplex PCR reads in MiXCR, one entry per CDR3 protein. The top ten clones hold 6% to 8.5% of a sample with 200,000 or so distinct CDR3 sequences, approximately 65% of them seen once. For blood RNA, unsorted whole blood served as the source, and germline DNA was extracted too. Input material: peripheral blood. The receptors here all came from a woman aged 55-69 years with primary liver carcinoma and hepatitis B virus infection.

This clonotype was observed a few times. The genes are TRBV11-3 and TRBJ2-3; the match to TRBD1 covers 9 bases. Per the germline V gene, CDR1 is SGHNT and CDR2 is YENEEA. V shed 5 bases and J 6 bases; nucleotides not matched to a gene: 18. The CDR3 is made up of 18 amino acids. The CDR3 region is CASSTKPRTGDSRDTQYF. In DNA, the CDR3 is TGTGCCAGCAGCACCAAGCCCCGGACAGGGGATTCTAGGGATACGCAGTATTTT.

The rearrangement uses TRBV6-6 and TRBJ1-2; D remains ambiguous. Trimming took off 5 bases at V and 3 bases at J, with 13 bases between the two ends. Germline V CDR1 and CDR2: MNHNY, SVGAGI (reference sequence). The CDR3 runs to 14 residues. The CDR3 here is CASSAMQNHYGYTF. The CDR3 coding sequence is TGTGCCAGCAGTGCCATGCAGAACCACTATGGCTACACCTTC.

V gene TRBV5-1 combines with J gene TRBJ1-2, with 7 bases aligning to TRBD1. The ends lost 3 bases at V and 3 bases at J; junction bases unmatched: 5. Germline V gene sequence: CDR1 SGHRS, CDR2 YFSETQ. The CDR3 runs 14 residues. CDR3 DNA sequence: TGCGCCAGCAGCTGGGGTACAGGGGACTATGGCTACACCTTC. As protein: CASSWGTGDYGYTF.

On this clonotype: This likely comes from a read error, as the CDR3 has no conserved phenylalanine or tryptophan at its end. This chain joins TRBV4-2 and TRBJ2-7; TRBD2 aligns across 9 bases. The CDR3 spans 15 residues. Looked up from germline, CDR1 is LGHNA and CDR2 is YNFKEQ. The DNA for the CDR3 is TGTGCCAGTAGCCAAGAAGTGAGAGCGGGAGGTGGGCAGTACTTA. This encodes CASSQEVRAGGGQYL.

Notes on this clonotype: Germline and junction disagree at one end, which may indicate a read error. J is TRBJ2-2 and V is TRBV5-4; maybe TRBD1 (6 bases). CDR1 SGHNT and CDR2 YYREEE come from the germline V gene (reference sequence). CDR3 length: 14 amino acids. CDR3 sequence: CAISLGTSPGELFF. DNA of the CDR3: TGTGCCATCAGCTTGGGGACAAGTCCCGGGGAGCTGTTCTTT.

The chain couples TRBV6-2 or TRBV6-3 to TRBJ2-1, with 10 bases identical to TRBD1. Germline CDR1 is MNHEY and CDR2 is SVGEGT. This CDR3 is 17 amino acids long. CDR3 DNA: TGTGCTTGCAGTTACCTTATAGGGGACAGGGGTCACAATGAGCAGTTCTTC. This codes for CACSYLIGDRGHNEQFF.

This clonotype was recorded at least ten times. V usage is TRBV11-1 and J usage is TRBJ2-7, with D possibly TRBD1 on 7 matching bases. The germline V gene has CDR1 SGHAT and CDR2 FQDESV (reference sequence). Trimming cost V 5 bases and J 1 base, with 12 bases left between them. This CDR3 has 14 amino acids. CDR3 DNA sequence: TGTGCCAGCAGCCGGACAGGAGGGTCCTACGAGCAGTACTTC. Translation: CASSRTGGSYEQYF.

Of note for this clonotype: A much larger clone is a single base away; this may be a read error. The gene calls are TRBV6-2 or TRBV6-3 and TRBJ2-3; D is ambiguous. Germline lookup yields CDR1 MNHEY and CDR2 SVGEGT. V lost 2 bases, J lost 0 bases, and 6 bases lay in between. This CDR3 is 14 amino acids long. CDR3 loop: CASSYMSSTDTQYF. The CDR3 DNA follows: TGTGCCAGCAGTTACATGTCAAGCACAGATACGCAGTATTTT.

Of note for this clonotype: Possible read error: a much larger clone is one base away. The V gene is TRBV4-2, the J gene TRBJ1-2, with D perhaps matching TRBD1 (5 bases). CDR1 and CDR2 from the germline V gene are LGHNA and YNFKEQ. This CDR3 comprises 14 residues. Between the trimmed V and J ends, which lost 4 bases and 6 bases, there was a span of 15 bases. CDR3 sequence: CASSLFGTLNGYTF. The CDR3 DNA is TGTGCCAGCAGCCTGTTTGGGACTTTGAATGGCTACACCTTC.

The J gene is TRBJ1-2, the V gene TRBV20-1; possible D gene TRBD1, 6 bases. Germline assignment: CDR1 DFQATT and CDR2 SNEGSKA (reference sequence). V was clipped by 1 base and J by 1 base, with 13 bases between them. This CDR3 region has 15 residues. CDR3 protein: CSARAWTDINYGYTF. As DNA, the CDR3 is TGCAGTGCTAGAGCGTGGACAGATATTAACTATGGCTACACCTTC.

To note about this clonotype: A clone one base away is much larger, so this may be a read error. The chain couples TRBV6-1 to TRBJ1-5; the D is unclear. The length of the CDR3 is 14 residues. From germline, CDR1 is MNHNS and CDR2 SASEGT. CDR3 bases: TGTACCAGCAGTGTGGGCCAGCCAAATCAGCCCCAGCATTTT. It specifies CTSSVGQPNQPQHF.

This clonotype was seen repeatedly, ten times or more. The chain joins TRBV29-1 to TRBJ2-1; TRBD1 or TRBD2 may be the D gene (7 bases each). Germline assignment: CDR1 SQVTM and CDR2 ANQGSEA. The CDR3 consists of 13 residues. V dropped 4 bases and J dropped 9 bases, with 16 bases sitting between them. The CDR3 DNA reads TGCAGCGTTGCCTGGACTAGGGGGCTTGAGCAGTTCTTC. Its translation: CSVAWTRGLEQFF.

This clonotype was detected only a few times. V usage is TRBV6-1 and J usage is TRBJ2-2; 10 bases line up with TRBD1. The CDR3 runs 15 residues. V trimming: 5 bases; J trimming: 4 bases; junction bases outside the gene matches: 4. Germline CDR1 MNHNS, CDR2 SASEGT. CDR3 sequence reads: CASSRQGASTGELFF. CDR3 DNA: TGTGCCAGCAGTCGACAGGGGGCGAGCACCGGGGAGCTGTTTTTT.

Worth noting for this clonotype: The junction differs from germline at one of its ends, possibly a read error. The rearrangement uses TRBV4-1 and TRBJ1-4, with D perhaps TRBD1 (5 bases). The germline gives CDR1 MGHRA, CDR2 YSYEKL. The CDR3 covers 19 residues. Here the CDR3 reads CANSQGIPEGTATNEKLFF. Here the CDR3 DNA reads TGCGCCAACAGCCAAGGGATCCCAGAGGGGACCGCAACTAATGAAAAACTGTTTTTT.

This clonotype was counted ten times or more. This chain joins TRBV6-6 and TRBJ2-1; 10 bases map to TRBD2. With V trimmed by 5 bases and J by 7 bases, 8 bases remained unmatched. CDR1 MNHNY and CDR2 SVGAGI come from the germline V gene (reference sequence). The CDR3 is 15 residues long. In DNA form, the CDR3 reads TGTGCCAGCAGTCGAAAGCGGGAGGGCCCTAATGAGCAGTTCTTC. Protein sequence: CASSRKREGPNEQFF.

This clonotype was observed a single time. A much larger clone differs from this one at a single base, so this may be a read error. The rearrangement links TRBV6-6 to TRBJ2-2; 8 bases match TRBD1. In germline, CDR1 is MNHNY, CDR2 SVGAGI (reference sequence). The CDR3 has 16 residues. The CDR3 DNA reads TGTACCAGCAGTCTCCCTGGGACAGGGAACACCGGGGAGCTGTTTTTT. This encodes CTSSLPGTGNTGELFF.

On this clonotype: A read error is possible here, since a much larger clone lies one base away. Here the CDR3 DNA reads TGTGCCAGCAGCCCCCACCAAAGGGACAACCCGGAGTACACCTTC. Protein sequence: CASSPHQRDNPEYTF. The chain recombines TRBV4-2 with TRBJ1-2; D possibly corresponds to TRBD1 (6 bases). CDR1 is LGHNA, CDR2 YNFKEQ, per germline. The CDR3 is 15 residues long. V was pared by 4 bases and J by 11 bases, with 23 bases between.

The chain carries TRBV11-2 and TRBJ2-7; tentative D call: TRBD2 (6 bases). CDR1 SGHAT and CDR2 FQNNGV come from the germline V gene. The CDR3 totals 14 residues. Between the trimmed V and J ends, which lost 7 bases and 2 bases, there was a span of 15 bases. CDR3 in DNA: TGTGCCAGCAACTTGACTAGTGTGCCCTACGAGCAGTACTTC. Encoded protein: CASNLTSVPYEQYF.

V is TRBV11-2 and J is TRBJ2-7; 10 bases line up with TRBD2. Germline V lookup: CDR1 SGHAT, CDR2 FQNNGV. V was pared by 4 bases and J by 2 bases, with 2 bases of the junction left unmatched. This CDR3 is 14 amino acids long. CDR3 sequence: CASSWTSGPYEQYF. CDR3 coding DNA: TGTGCCAGCAGCTGGACTAGCGGACCCTACGAGCAGTACTTC.

A note on this clonotype: Given the absence of the conserved phenylalanine or tryptophan at the CDR3 end, a read error is likely. The chain couples TRBV12-3 or TRBV12-4 to TRBJ1-5; no reliable D call. The germline V and J ends were trimmed by 7 bases and 10 bases, with 14 bases remaining between them. CDR3 length: 12 residues. DNA for the CDR3: TGTGCCAGCAACCCCTCCGGTTTTCCCCAGCATTCT. It encodes CASNPSGFPQHS.

On this clonotype itself: Germline is not matched at one junction end, which may reflect a read error. The gene calls are TRBV11-2 and TRBJ2-7; TRBD2 matches at 12 bases. This CDR3 contains 15 residues. In germline, CDR1 is SGHAT, CDR2 FQNNGV. The CDR3: CASSSLAGGGGVQYF. CDR3 DNA: TGTGCCAGCAGCTCACTAGCGGGAGGAGGCGGCGTGCAGTATTTC.

There are many counts of this clonotype. This chain uses TRBV29-1 with TRBJ2-1; a weak D match, TRBD1 (6 bases). The ends were cut back, 5 bases at V and 0 bases at J, with 17 bases in the middle. The germline gives CDR1 SQVTM, CDR2 ANQGSEA. CDR3 length: 16 amino acids. The DNA of the CDR3 is TGCAGCGTTTTAAAAGGACAGAGCCTCTCCTACAATGAGCAGTTCTTC. Translated: CSVLKGQSLSYNEQFF.

As for this clonotype: One end of the junction is discordant with germline, which a read error may explain. The chain is built from TRBV4-1 and TRBJ2-1, with no clear D. CDR1 and CDR2 from the germline V gene are MGHRA and YSYEKL. The CDR3 has 16 amino acids. The CDR3 spells CASNQSEVGSYNEQLF. The CDR3 DNA sequence: TGCGCCAGCAACCAATCGGAAGTGGGCTCCTACAATGAGCAGCTCTTC.

As for this clonotype: The germline gene is not matched at one end of the junction; a read error may be the cause. This chain joins TRBV4-1 and TRBJ2-1; 13 bases align to TRBD2. This CDR3 contains 17 residues. Per germline, CDR1 MGHRA and CDR2 YSYEKL. The CDR3 is CTTSQVTSGRMRNEQFF. The CDR3 DNA sequence: TGCACCACCAGCCAAGTGACTAGCGGGAGGATGCGGAATGAGCAATTCTTC.

In the case of this clonotype: One base away lies a much larger clone, so this may be a sequencing read error. The chain uses TRBV12-3 or TRBV12-4 and TRBJ1-1, with unresolved D. The CDR3 length is 14 residues. V was shortened by 6 bases and J by 2 bases, with 13 bases between the two germline ends. Here the CDR3 reads CASRSRQLNTEAFF. CDR3 DNA: TGTGCCAGCAGGTCAAGACAACTAAACACTGAAGCTTTCTTT.

The sample holds many counts of this clonotype. J is TRBJ2-3 and V is TRBV10-3; D ambiguous. Looked up from germline, CDR1 is ENHRY and CDR2 is SYGVKD. The CDR3 extends over 15 amino acids. V was clipped by 7 bases and J by 2 bases, with 16 bases between them. CDR3 nucleotides: TGTGCCATCAACCCAGACTCCGACTCCACAGATACGCAGTATTTT. Protein sequence: CAINPDSDSTDTQYF.

This clonotype was recorded at least ten times. The gene calls are TRBV11-2 and TRBJ2-1; 11 positions match TRBD2. V shed 5 bases, J shed 12 bases, and the junction held 15 bases outside the gene matches. Germline V gene data show CDR1 as SGHAT and CDR2 as FQNNGV. The CDR3 has 16 residues. In DNA, the CDR3 is TGTGCCAGCAGCCCCCTAGCGGGAGGAGGGGAGGGGAGGCAGTTCTTC. Its protein product is CASSPLAGGGEGRQFF.

In this sample, this clonotype turned up many times. This chain joins TRBV11-3 and TRBJ2-7; TRBD2 agrees at 7 bases. The CDR3 consists of 22 residues. Germline CDR1 and CDR2: SGHNT and YENEEA. V gave up 5 bases and J gave up 0 bases; unmatched junction bases: 28. The DNA of the CDR3 is TGTGCCAGCAGCCTGAATTCCATACGACTAGCAGCAGAAAAACCTACCTCCTACGAGCAGTACTTC. This translates into CASSLNSIRLAAEKPTSYEQYF.

Comment on this clonotype: The junction does not match germline at one end; this may be a read error. This chain links TRBV11-2 with TRBJ2-7; TRBD2 is a possible D gene (6 bases). The CDR3 sequence is 18 residues long. Germline lookup yields CDR1 SGHAT and CDR2 FQNNGV. CDR3 protein: CASSSSSGGTGSSYGQYF. CDR3 DNA: TGTGCCAGTAGCAGCTCATCGGGCGGGACTGGGAGCTCCTACGGGCAGTACTTC.

This clonotype occurred a few times. The chain recombines TRBV7-9 with TRBJ2-1, with D unresolved. The CDR3 consists of 15 residues. V gave up 5 bases and J gave up 6 bases, with 17 bases separating them. Germline values: CDR1 SEHNR, CDR2 FQNEAQ (reference sequence). The CDR3 sequence: CASSPTRTEFNEQFF. The CDR3 DNA follows: TGTGCCAGCAGCCCTACGAGGACCGAGTTCAATGAGCAGTTCTTC. The whole variable domain, filled in from reference TRBV7-9 and TRBJ2-1, reads DTGVSQNPRHKITKRGQNVTFRCDPISEHNRLYWYRQTLGQGPEFLTYFQNEAQLEKSRLLSDRFSAERPKGSFSTLEIQRTEQGDSAMYLCASSPTRTEFNEQFFGPGTRLTVL.